These T cell receptor beta chains were read from a single sample in a study of blood T cell repertoires in COVID-19. Profiling relied on immunoSEQ multiplex PCR, and the TCRdb table lists in-frame clones only, not all of them. The sample lists 200,000 or so clones; more than 80% were seen once. Input material: PBMCs or T cells enriched from blood (not recorded which). These TCRs come from a woman aged 18-35 years who had recovered from COVID-19. The CDR3 runs from the conserved cysteine through the conserved F or W. The D gene is left open where the match is weak. Some rows mark clone size as missing; the rest say once, few, many or name a class of expanded clone.

J gene	clone size	D gene	V gene	CDR3 protein	CDR3 DNA
TRBJ2-3	.	TRBD2	TRBV27	CASNSFSGGLNTQYF	TGTGCCAGCAACTCCTTTAGCGGGGGACTCAATACGCAGTATTTT
TRBJ1-6	once	TRBD1	TRBV5-1	CASSGAGTANSPLHF	TGCGCCAGCAGCGGAGCCGGGACAGCCAATTCACCCCTCCACTTT
TRBJ2-3	.	.	TRBV4-1	CASSQISRSDTQYF	TGCGCCAGCAGCCAAATTTCTAGATCGGATACGCAGTATTTT
TRBJ2-6	once	.	TRBV5-1	CASSFTGPGANVLTF	TGCGCCAGCAGCTTTACAGGGCCTGGGGCCAACGTCCTGACTTTC
TRBJ1-6	.	.	TRBV3-1/TRBV3-2	CASSLPSTDLHF	TGTGCCAGCAGCTTACCCTCCACTGACCTCCACTTT
TRBJ2-5	.	.	TRBV9	CASRGAGETQYF	TGTGCCAGCAGAGGGGCGGGGGAGACCCAGTACTTC
TRBJ2-5	.	TRBD1	TRBV25-1	CASSEGLAGGETQYF	TGTGCCAGCAGTGAAGGCCTAGCAGGGGGAGAGACCCAGTACTTC
TRBJ2-7	.	TRBD2	TRBV29-1	CSVWTSGGALQYF	TGCAGCGTTTGGACTAGCGGGGGGGCCCTCCAGTACTTC
TRBJ2-7	.	TRBD1	TRBV9	CASSPRDRGYEQYF	TGTGCCAGCAGCCCCCGGGACAGGGGTTACGAGCAGTACTTC
TRBJ1-2	.	.	TRBV7-9	CASSQPDTSYGYTF	TGTGCCAGCAGCCAGCCTGACACTTCGTATGGCTACACCTTC
TRBJ2-3	.	.	TRBV28	CASRTTGLSTDTQYF	TGTGCCAGCAGAACAACGGGACTTAGCACAGATACGCAGTATTTT
TRBJ2-6	.	TRBD1	TRBV28	CASSDGQAASGANVLTF	TGTGCCAGCAGTGATGGACAGGCCGCCTCTGGGGCCAACGTCCTGACTTTC
TRBJ1-6	.	TRBD1	TRBV2	CARGTARRDSPLHF	TGTGCCAGGGGGACAGCCCGACGGGATTCACCCCTCCACTTT
TRBJ1-1	.	.	TRBV19	CASSSQGLLEAFF	TGTGCCAGTAGTTCCCAGGGCCTCCTTGAAGCTTTCTTT
TRBJ1-4	.	TRBD1	TRBV5-4	CASSLGQGSEKLFF	TGTGCCAGCAGCTTGGGACAGGGATCTGAAAAACTGTTTTTT
TRBJ1-5	.	.	TRBV18	CASSPNSFYSNQPQHF	TGTGCCAGCTCACCGAACAGCTTTTATAGCAATCAGCCCCAGCATTTT
TRBJ1-1	.	.	TRBV11-2	CASKQELNTEAFF	TGTGCCAGCAAACAGGAGTTGAACACTGAAGCTTTCTTT
TRBJ1-3	.	.	TRBV5-1	CASRVTVLSGNTIYF	TGCGCCAGCAGGGTGACAGTTCTCTCTGGAAACACCATATATTTT
TRBJ2-1	.	.	TRBV7-9	CASSQGRNEQFF	TGTGCCAGCAGCCAGGGGCGCAATGAGCAGTTCTTC
TRBJ2-7	.	TRBD1	TRBV10-3	CAISEGMLTGGDHEQYF	TGTGCCATCAGTGAGGGAATGCTGACAGGGGGCGACCACGAGCAGTACTTC
TRBJ2-3	.	.	TRBV7-2	CASSLPPLAGADTQYF	TGTGCCAGCAGCTTACCCCCACTAGCAGGCGCAGATACGCAGTATTTT
TRBJ1-1	.	.	TRBV30	CAWSVRAPDSGGGFRDALAAFF	TGTGCCTGGAGTGTAAGGGCACCCGATTCCGGTGGAGGGTTCCGGGACGCCCTTGCAGCTTTCTTT
TRBJ2-7	.	.	TRBV2	CASLQGSSYEQYF	TGTGCCAGCCTGCAGGGGAGCTCCTACGAGCAGTACTTC
TRBJ2-7	.	.	TRBV24-1	CATSDHNYEQYF	TGTGCCACCAGTGACCACAACTACGAGCAGTACTTC
TRBJ1-4	.	TRBD1	TRBV5-1	CASSSRGLPRGQNNEKLFF	TGCGCCAGCAGCTCGAGGGGCCTACCTCGGGGACAGAATAATGAAAAACTGTTTTTT
TRBJ1-1	.	.	TRBV6-5	CASSYLRDTEAFF	TGTGCCAGCAGTTATCTCAGGGACACTGAAGCTTTCTTT
TRBJ2-3	.	TRBD1	TRBV6-2/TRBV6-3	CASSSGTASTDTQYF	TGTGCCAGCAGTTCCGGGACAGCTTCCACAGATACGCAGTATTTT
TRBJ2-3	.	.	TRBV9	CASSGRQGTDTQYF	TGTGCCAGCAGCGGACGACAGGGCACAGATACGCAGTATTTT
TRBJ1-2	.	.	TRBV4-1	CASSQDRPGLNYGYTF	TGCGCCAGCAGCCAAGATAGACCAGGCCTTAACTATGGCTACACCTTC
TRBJ1-6	.	.	TRBV10-2	CASSDEGGSYNSPLHF	TGCGCCAGCAGTGACGAGGGAGGCTCCTATAATTCACCCCTCCACTTT
TRBJ1-2	.	.	TRBV7-2	CASSDKTYGYTF	TGTGCCAGCAGCGATAAAACTTATGGCTACACCTTC
TRBJ2-2	.	.	TRBV15	CATSRTQNANTGELFF	TGTGCCACCAGCAGAACCCAGAACGCGAACACCGGGGAGCTGTTTTTT
TRBJ1-4	.	.	TRBV3-1/TRBV3-2	CASSLGFGQGEKLFF	TGTGCCAGCAGCCTAGGGTTTGGGCAGGGCGAAAAACTGTTTTTT
TRBJ2-7	.	.	TRBV11-2	CASSAQYEQYF	TGTGCCAGCAGCGCGCAATACGAGCAGTACTTC
TRBJ2-7	.	.	TRBV30	CAWSGQGPYEQYF	TGTGCCTGGAGCGGGCAGGGTCCTTACGAGCAGTACTTC
TRBJ1-1	.	.	TRBV7-6	CASSDLRRDDTEAFF	TGTGCCAGCAGCGACCTAAGGCGGGACGACACTGAAGCTTTCTTT
TRBJ1-2	few	TRBD1	TRBV5-1	CASSWGQGGNYGYTF	TGCGCCAGCAGCTGGGGACAGGGTGGGAACTATGGCTACACCTTC
TRBJ2-1	.	.	TRBV10-1	CASSESEVNEQFF	TGCGCCAGCAGTGAGTCGGAGGTAAATGAGCAGTTCTTC
TRBJ2-1	.	.	TRBV18	CASSPRQISYNEQFF	TGTGCCAGCTCACCGAGGCAGATTTCCTACAATGAGCAGTTCTTC
TRBJ1-6	.	.	TRBV3-1/TRBV3-2	CASMGSSYNSPLHF	TGTGCCAGCATGGGGAGCTCCTATAATTCACCCCTCCACTTT
TRBJ2-5	once	TRBD2	TRBV6-6	CASSRSGGATETQYF	TGTGCCAGCAGTAGAAGCGGGGGGGCCACAGAGACCCAGTACTTC
TRBJ1-5	.	TRBD1	TRBV28	CASSELGTGPQPQHF	TGTGCCAGCAGTGAACTCGGGACAGGGCCTCAGCCCCAGCATTTT
TRBJ1-4	.	.	TRBV2	CASKERANEKLFF	TGTGCCAGCAAAGAACGGGCTAATGAAAAACTGTTTTTT
TRBJ1-4	.	.	TRBV7-2	CASSSREGVGEKLFF	TGTGCCAGCAGCTCCCGGGAGGGGGTAGGAGAAAAACTGTTTTTT
TRBJ2-5	.	.	TRBV5-1	CASSLGPEPTQYF	TGCGCCAGCAGCCTTGGGCCAGAGCCGACCCAGTACTTC
TRBJ1-2	.	.	TRBV6-5	CASSYSKRTLDGYTF	TGTGCCAGCAGTTACTCCAAAAGAACCCTAGATGGCTACACCTTC
TRBJ1-1	.	TRBD1	TRBV30	CAWRPDRANTEAFF	TGTGCCTGGAGGCCGGACAGGGCGAACACTGAAGCTTTCTTT
TRBJ1-3	.	.	TRBV10-3	CAISASESSGNTIYF	TGTGCCATCAGTGCTTCCGAGAGCTCTGGAAACACCATATATTTT
TRBJ2-7	once	TRBD2	TRBV28	CASSPGGRGGTYEQYF	TGTGCCAGCAGTCCCGGGGGGCGCGGGGGGACCTACGAGCAGTACTTC
TRBJ2-7	.	TRBD2	TRBV28	CASSFVLAGGYEQYF	TGTGCCAGCAGTTTCGTCTTAGCGGGGGGCTACGAGCAGTACTTC
TRBJ2-3	.	TRBD2	TRBV7-9	CASSLPGSGGGFDTQYF	TGTGCCAGCAGCTTACCCGGTAGCGGGGGTGGTTTTGATACGCAGTATTTT